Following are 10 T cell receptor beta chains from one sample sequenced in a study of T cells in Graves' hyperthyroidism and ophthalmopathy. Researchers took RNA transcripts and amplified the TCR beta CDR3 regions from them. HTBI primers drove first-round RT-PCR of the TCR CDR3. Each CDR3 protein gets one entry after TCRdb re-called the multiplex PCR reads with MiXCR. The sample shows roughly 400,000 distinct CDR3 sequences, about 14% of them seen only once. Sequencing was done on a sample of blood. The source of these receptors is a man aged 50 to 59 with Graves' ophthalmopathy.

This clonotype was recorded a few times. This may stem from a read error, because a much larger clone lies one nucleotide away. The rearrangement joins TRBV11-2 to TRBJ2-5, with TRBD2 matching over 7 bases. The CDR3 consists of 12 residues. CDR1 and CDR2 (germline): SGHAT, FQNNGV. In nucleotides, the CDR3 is TGTACCAGCAGCTTAGTTGAGGCGGGAGTAAACTTC. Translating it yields CTSSLVEAGVNF.

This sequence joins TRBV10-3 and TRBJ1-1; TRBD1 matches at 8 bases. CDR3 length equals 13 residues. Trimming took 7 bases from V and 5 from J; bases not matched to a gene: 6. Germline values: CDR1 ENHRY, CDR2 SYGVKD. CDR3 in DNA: TGTGCCATCAAGACAGGGGAGGGAACTGAAGCTTTCTTT. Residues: CAIKTGEGTEAFF.

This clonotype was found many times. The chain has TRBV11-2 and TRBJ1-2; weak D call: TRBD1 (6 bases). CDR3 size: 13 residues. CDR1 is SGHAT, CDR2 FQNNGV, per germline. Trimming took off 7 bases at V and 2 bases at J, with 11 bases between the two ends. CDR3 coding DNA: TGTGCCAGCACCGCCACAGGGAACTATGGCTACACCTTC. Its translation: CASTATGNYGYTF.

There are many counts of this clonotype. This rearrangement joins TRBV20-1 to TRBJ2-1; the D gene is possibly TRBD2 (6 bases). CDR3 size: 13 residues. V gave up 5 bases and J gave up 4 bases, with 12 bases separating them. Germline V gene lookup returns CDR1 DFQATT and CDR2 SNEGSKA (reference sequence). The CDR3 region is CSAPGTGYNEQFF. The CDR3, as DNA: TGCAGTGCTCCCGGGACTGGATACAATGAGCAGTTCTTC.

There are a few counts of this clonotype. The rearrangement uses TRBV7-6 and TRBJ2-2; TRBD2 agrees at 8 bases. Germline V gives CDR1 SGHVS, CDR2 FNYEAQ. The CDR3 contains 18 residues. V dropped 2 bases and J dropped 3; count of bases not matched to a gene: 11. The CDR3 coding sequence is TGTGCCAGCAGCTTAAATAGGACTAGCAGACGCGACACCGGGGAGCTGTTTTTT. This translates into CASSLNRTSRRDTGELFF.

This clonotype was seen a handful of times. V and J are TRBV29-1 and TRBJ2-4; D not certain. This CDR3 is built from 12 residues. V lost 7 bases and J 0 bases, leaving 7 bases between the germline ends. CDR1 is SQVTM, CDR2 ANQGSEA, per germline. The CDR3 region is CSASAAKNIQYF. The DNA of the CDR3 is TGCAGCGCCAGCGCAGCCAAAAACATTCAGTACTTC.

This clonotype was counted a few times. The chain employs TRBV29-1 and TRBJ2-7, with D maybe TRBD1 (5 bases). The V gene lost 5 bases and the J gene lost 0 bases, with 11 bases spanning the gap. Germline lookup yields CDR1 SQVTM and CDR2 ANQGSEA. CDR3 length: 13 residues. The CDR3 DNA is TGCAGCGTTTCGACAGCCAGCTCCTACGAGCAGTACTTC. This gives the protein CSVSTASSYEQYF.

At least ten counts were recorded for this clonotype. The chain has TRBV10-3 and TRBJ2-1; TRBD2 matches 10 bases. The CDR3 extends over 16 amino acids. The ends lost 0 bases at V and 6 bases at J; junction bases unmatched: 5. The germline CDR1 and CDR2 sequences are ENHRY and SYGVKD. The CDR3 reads CAISESSGRAVNEQFF. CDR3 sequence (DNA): TGTGCCATCAGTGAGTCAAGCGGGAGGGCCGTCAATGAGCAGTTCTTC.

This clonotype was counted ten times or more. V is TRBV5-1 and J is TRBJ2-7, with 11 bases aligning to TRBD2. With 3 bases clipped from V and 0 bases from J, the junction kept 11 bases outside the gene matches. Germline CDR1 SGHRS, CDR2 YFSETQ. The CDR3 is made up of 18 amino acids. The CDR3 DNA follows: TGCGCCAGCAGCTCCGGGACTAGCGGAACCACTACCTCCTACGAGCAGTACTTC. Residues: CASSSGTSGTTTSYEQYF.

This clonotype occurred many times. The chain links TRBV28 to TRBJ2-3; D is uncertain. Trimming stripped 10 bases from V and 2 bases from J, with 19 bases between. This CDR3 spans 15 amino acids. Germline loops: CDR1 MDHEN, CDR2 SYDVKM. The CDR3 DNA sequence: TGTGCCACCGCCCCTCGAGGTGGGAACACAGATACGCAGTATTTT. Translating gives CATAPRGGNTDTQYF. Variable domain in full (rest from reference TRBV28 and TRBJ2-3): DVKVTQSSRYLVKRTGEKVFLECVQDMDHENMFWYRQDPGLGLRLIYFSYDVKMKEKGDIPEGYSVSREKKERFSLILESASTNQTSMYLCATAPRGGNTDTQYFGPGTRLTVL.